One TCR beta chain is described in this entry. The antigen remains unidentified. This entry belongs to a study of cytomegalovirus exposure and HLA in healthy donors. Study-level information: Previous work identified 117 million unique TCR beta sequences from about 179 million T cells.

60 Vbeta and 13 Jbeta primers were used in PCR. Sequencing was performed with immunoSEQ multiplex PCR; in TCRdb, only in-frame clones are kept and a portion is missing. This sample has approximately 100,000 clones; 80% occur once, and the top ten carry 2% to 2.5%. Study-wide results and limits: A missense DCLRE1C variant was associated with V- and J-gene trimming of TCR beta chains in a later analysis, and an independent cohort replicated the association. Overall, approximately 180 TCR beta chains were annotated as cytomegalovirus-associated. A later analysis found that most CMV-associated TCR beta chains appeared HLA-restricted.

The V gene's germline CDR1 is LGHNA and CDR2 YNFKEQ. CDR3 length: 16 amino acids. J gave up 1 base and V 5 bases, and 6 bases lay outside the gene matches. Source material: PBMCs. The J gene is TRBJ1-5, the V gene TRBV4-2; the match to TRBD1 covers 9 bases. This clonotype was sampled from a man aged 18 to 29 in good health and CMV-seronegative. The DNA for the CDR3 is TGTGCCAGCAGCGAAGGGGACAGGGAGAGCAATCAGCCCCAGCATTTT. This codes for CASSEGDRESNQPQHF.